This T cell receptor beta chain was profiled in a study of Graves' ophthalmopathy and Graves' hyperthyroidism. As for the study in general: Prior to any treatment, peripheral blood was collected at the time of initial diagnosis. Whole-study findings and limits: A roughly 81% specificity and 87.88% sensitivity were achieved by a 13-signature model that separated ophthalmopathy from stable hyperthyroidism. Detection in blood was also observed for most expanded thyroid clonotypes above 0.001 frequency.

The study amplified TCR beta CDR3 regions using RNA transcripts. RT-PCR was first run with HTBI primers, then multiplex PCR in a second round. TCRdb ran MiXCR on the multiplex PCR reads and lists one entry per CDR3 protein. The data contain roughly 350,000 distinct CDR3 sequences, about 15% of them singletons. This clonotype was detected many times. Its antigen is unidentified. This TCR derives from an adult woman with stable Graves' hyperthyroidism. Material for sequencing was peripheral blood.

The CDR3 spells CASSWTVNSPLHF. In DNA form, the CDR3 reads TGTGCCAGCAGTTGGACAGTCAATTCACCCCTCCACTTT. V gene TRBV28 combines with J gene TRBJ1-6; perhaps TRBD1 as D (6 bases). Per germline, CDR1 MDHEN and CDR2 SYDVKM. The CDR3 has 13 residues. V dropped 4 bases and J dropped 7 bases, with 8 bases sitting between them.